The 32 T cell receptor beta chains below were found in one sample sequenced in a study of cytomegalovirus exposure and HLA in healthy donors. Both 60 Vbeta primers and 13 Jbeta primers went into the PCR. Sequenced by immunoSEQ multiplex PCR; TCRdb stores in-frame clones only, minus some. The sample shows some 70,000 clones, roughly 74% of them seen only once. Sequences were obtained from PBMCs. The source is a man between 18 and 29 years old in good health and CMV-seropositive.

The chain joins TRBV6-1 to TRBJ1-2; D unresolved. This CDR3 is built from 12 residues. Germline CDR1 reads MNHNS; CDR2 reads SASEGT. Trimming stripped 5 bases from V and 8 bases from J, with 12 bases between. The CDR3 coding sequence is TGTGCCAGCAGTCCTCGCCCCGCGGGCTACACCTTC. This encodes CASSPRPAGYTF.

This rearrangement joins TRBV5-4 to TRBJ2-7; 13 positions match TRBD2. Trimming took 4 bases from V and 4 from J; bases not matched to a gene: 5. The CDR3 is 15 residues long. Germline values: CDR1 SGHNT, CDR2 YYREEE (reference sequence). CDR3: CASSAGTSGTYEQYF. CDR3 bases: TGTGCCAGCAGCGCTGGGACTAGCGGGACGTACGAGCAGTACTTC.

The chain carries TRBV25-1 and TRBJ2-7; no clear D. V was clipped by 4 bases and J by 2 bases, with 9 bases between them. This CDR3 contains 13 residues. Germline V lookup: CDR1 MGHDK, CDR2 SYGVNS. For the CDR3, the DNA is TGTGCCAGCAGTGGGATAGCAGCCTACGAGCAGTACTTC. Its translation: CASSGIAAYEQYF.

This chain connects TRBV11-2 to TRBJ1-6; D is undetermined. V lost 6 bases and J 10 bases, leaving 10 bases between the germline ends. This CDR3 comprises 12 residues. From germline, CDR1 is SGHAT and CDR2 FQNNGV. CDR3 loop: CASRSIASPLHF. The CDR3 DNA sequence: TGTGCCAGCAGAAGTATAGCATCACCCCTCCACTTT.

The CDR3 spells CASSPPGGRNYGYTF. The DNA of the CDR3 is TGTGCCAGCTCACCTCCGGGAGGGCGGAACTATGGCTACACCTTC. The gene calls are TRBV18 and TRBJ1-2; D call uncertain. Germline CDR1 KGHSH, CDR2 LQKENI. This CDR3 spans 15 amino acids. Trimming left V 3 bases short and J 2 bases short, with 13 bases between.

The rearrangement links TRBV15 to TRBJ2-7, with 7 positions matching TRBD1. The V and J ends lost 1 base and 5 bases, in that order; junction bases with no gene match: 8. CDR3 length: 15 residues. Germline values: CDR1 LNHNV, CDR2 YYDKDF (reference sequence). CDR3 nucleotide sequence: TGTGCCACCAGCAGAGCGAGGGACAGAGGCCACGAGCAGTACTTC. This sequence encodes CATSRARDRGHEQYF.

The chain joins TRBV30 to TRBJ1-5, with 7 bases lining up with TRBD1. The V and J ends lost 0 bases and 3 bases, in that order; junction bases with no gene match: 2. Germline CDR1 reads GTSNPN; CDR2 reads SVGIG (reference sequence). The CDR3 is made up of 14 amino acids. The CDR3 sequence: CAWSVTGSNQPQHF. DNA of the CDR3: TGTGCCTGGAGTGTGACAGGGTCCAATCAGCCCCAGCATTTT.

The CDR3: CSARRNTEAFF. The CDR3 coding sequence is TGCAGCGCCCGCAGAAACACTGAAGCTTTCTTT. The chain employs TRBV29-1 and TRBJ1-1; D is undetermined. CDR3 length: 11 residues. CDR1 is SQVTM, CDR2 ANQGSEA, per germline. V dropped 7 bases and J dropped 2 bases, with 8 bases sitting between them.

With regard to this clone: An end of the junction does not agree with germline; a read error may underlie this. V usage is TRBV20-1 and J usage is TRBJ1-1; possible D gene TRBD1, 6 bases. The CDR3 has 8 amino acids. The germline V gene has CDR1 DFQATT and CDR2 SNEGSKA (reference sequence). The CDR3 spells CSASAGAF. The CDR3 DNA reads TGCAGTGCTAGCGCAGGGGCCTTT.

The chain carries TRBV18 and TRBJ1-1; no firm D call. V was pared by 2 bases and J by 1 base, with 8 bases between. The germline V gene encodes CDR1 KGHSH and CDR2 LQKENI. The CDR3 contains 14 residues. CDR3 protein: CASSPMGSNTEAFF. The CDR3 DNA follows: TGTGCCAGCTCACCAATGGGCTCGAACACTGAAGCTTTCTTT.

This chain links TRBV30 with TRBJ2-5, with D possibly TRBD2 on 6 matching bases. The V and J ends lost 2 bases and 7 bases respectively, with 8 bases between them. Germline V lookup: CDR1 GTSNPN, CDR2 SVGIG (reference sequence). The CDR3 runs 11 residues. The DNA of the CDR3 is TGTGCCTGGAGTCCAGCGGGGACCCAGTACTTC. It specifies CAWSPAGTQYF. Based on the CDR3 plus reference TRBV30 and TRBJ2-5, the full variable domain is SQTIHQWPATLVQPVGSPLSLECTVEGTSNPNLYWYRQAAGRGLQLLFYSVGIGQISSEVPQNLSASRPQDRQFILSSKKLLLSDSGFYLCAWSPAGTQYFGPGTRLLVL.

V and J are TRBV10-2 and TRBJ2-1; perhaps TRBD2 as D (5 bases). V was clipped by 0 bases and J by 4 bases, with 13 bases between them. The germline V gene has CDR1 WSHSY and CDR2 SAAADI. The CDR3 contains 16 residues. CDR3 nucleotide sequence: TGCGCCAGCAGTGAGTCGTTCGCGGGTGCTTACAATGAGCAGTTCTTC. Translated: CASSESFAGAYNEQFF.

In this sample, this clone turned up a few times. This rearrangement joins TRBV18 to TRBJ1-1, with 8 bases fitting TRBD1. CDR3 length equals 15 residues. Germline assignment: CDR1 KGHSH and CDR2 LQKENI. Trimming removed 4 bases from V and 5 bases from J; junction bases left unmatched: 9. CDR3 sequence: CASSQRTGKATEAFF. CDR3 DNA: TGTGCCAGCTCACAAAGGACAGGGAAGGCAACTGAAGCTTTCTTT.

The table lists this clone with a count of one. Its ends do not fully match the called genes, so a read error is possible. V gene TRBV7-7 combines with J gene TRBJ1-1; 7 bases map to TRBD1. CDR1 and CDR2 (germline): SSHAT, FNYEAQ (reference sequence). This CDR3 spans 13 amino acids. In DNA, the CDR3 is TGTGCTAGCAGCGTAGACAGGGACACTGAAGCTTTCTTT. It encodes CASSVDRDTEAFF.

In its sample, this clone was seen once. The chain carries TRBV28 and TRBJ1-4; no reliable D call. Germline V gene lookup returns CDR1 MDHEN and CDR2 SYDVKM. CDR3 length: 10 amino acids. The V end lost 5 bases, the J end lost 11 bases, and 6 bases lay between the germline ends. CDR3: CASSGEKLFF. CDR3 sequence (DNA): TGTGCCAGCAGTGGTGAGAAACTGTTTTTT.

The table lists this clone with a few counts. The rearrangement joins TRBV11-2 to TRBJ2-3; D might be TRBD2 (6 bases). V lost 5 bases, J lost 0 bases, and 12 bases lay in between. Germline lookup yields CDR1 SGHAT and CDR2 FQNNGV. This CDR3 has 15 residues. CDR3: CASSLSGYSTDTQYF. CDR3 DNA sequence: TGTGCCAGCAGCCTTAGCGGCTATAGCACAGATACGCAGTATTTT. Combining the CDR3 with reference TRBV11-2 and TRBJ2-3 gives the whole variable domain EAGVAQSPRYKIIEKRQSVAFWCNPISGHATLYWYQQILGQGPKLLIQFQNNGVVDDSQLPKDRFSAERLKGVDSTLKIQPAKLEDSAVYLCASSLSGYSTDTQYFGPGTRLTVL.

J is TRBJ1-1 and V is TRBV4-1; no firm D call. The CDR3 covers 13 residues. V dropped 0 bases and J dropped 9 bases, with 11 bases sitting between them. The germline CDR1 and CDR2 sequences are MGHRA and YSYEKL. The DNA for the CDR3 is TGCGCCAGCAGCCAAGATGTGGCACAAAAAGCTTTCTTT. Translating gives CASSQDVAQKAFF.

This clone was recorded once. The chain carries TRBV30 and TRBJ2-7; 10 bases are a match to TRBD1. CDR3 length: 18 amino acids. Germline V gene lookup returns CDR1 GTSNPN and CDR2 SVGIG (reference sequence). Trimming at V came to 3 bases and at J to 1 base, leaving 15 bases not matched to a gene. CDR3 region: CAWRLRQTGGKRSYEQYF. The CDR3 DNA reads TGTGCCTGGAGGCTTCGCCAGACAGGGGGCAAGAGGTCCTACGAGCAGTACTTC. The full variable domain, in which reference TRBV30 and TRBJ2-7 provide the parts outside the CDR3, is SQTIHQWPATLVQPVGSPLSLECTVEGTSNPNLYWYRQAAGRGLQLLFYSVGIGQISSEVPQNLSASRPQDRQFILSSKKLLLSDSGFYLCAWRLRQTGGKRSYEQYFGPGTRLTVT.

The chain is built from TRBV30 and TRBJ2-7; TRBD2 matches at 9 bases. The CDR3 extends over 13 amino acids. Germline trimming cut 5 bases from V and 6 bases from J; bases unmatched to any gene: 8. CDR1 is GTSNPN, CDR2 SVGIG, per germline (reference sequence). Here the CDR3 reads CAWSPGLAGEQYF. The CDR3 nucleotides are TGTGCCTGGTCGCCGGGACTAGCTGGCGAGCAGTACTTC.

The CDR3 coding sequence is TGTGCCAGCAGCCAAGCCGGGACTCGAGAGACCCAGTACTTC. Translating gives CASSQAGTRETQYF. This chain uses TRBV14 with TRBJ2-5; possible D gene TRBD2, 6 bases. V shed 1 base and J shed 4 bases, with 10 bases lying between them. The CDR3 extends over 14 amino acids. Germline CDR1 is SGHDN and CDR2 is FVKESK.

This clone was observed once. The chain recombines TRBV6-5 with TRBJ1-5; possible D gene TRBD1, 6 bases. Germline loops: CDR1 MNHEY, CDR2 SVGAGI. V was cut by 6 bases and J by 4 bases, with 16 bases left in between. CDR3 length equals 15 residues. CDR3 in amino acids: CASRQSTGPNQPQHF. In DNA, the CDR3 is TGTGCCAGCAGACAATCTACAGGGCCTAATCAGCCCCAGCATTTT.

This rearrangement joins TRBV15 to TRBJ2-3; D may be TRBD1 (6 bases). The germline V gene encodes CDR1 LNHNV and CDR2 YYDKDF (reference sequence). The CDR3 loop spans 15 amino acids. The V and J ends lost 4 bases and 3 bases respectively, with 14 bases between them. This CDR3 reads CATSTGEQETDTQYF. CDR3 DNA sequence: TGTGCCACCAGCACAGGGGAACAGGAGACAGATACGCAGTATTTT. The full variable domain, rest sourced from reference TRBV15 and TRBJ2-3, is DAMVIQNPRYQVTQFGKPVTLSCSQTLNHNVMYWYQQKSSQAPKLLFHYYDKDFNNEADTPDNFQSRRPNTSFCFLDIRSPGLGDTAMYLCATSTGEQETDTQYFGPGTRLTVL.

This clone has only a few counts. The rearrangement links TRBV28 to TRBJ1-3, with 9 nucleotides matching TRBD1. V shed 5 bases, J shed 2 bases, and the junction held 7 bases outside the gene matches. This CDR3 region has 16 residues. The germline CDR1 and CDR2 sequences are MDHEN and SYDVKM. The CDR3 region is CASSGGTGITGNTIYF. CDR3 coding DNA: TGTGCCAGCAGTGGAGGGACAGGGATAACTGGAAACACCATATATTTT.

The chain couples TRBV7-2 to TRBJ2-7; 9 nucleotides align to TRBD1. The CDR3 is 14 residues long. From germline, CDR1 is SGHTA and CDR2 FQGNSA. Trimming at V came to 5 bases and at J to 2 bases, leaving 4 bases not matched to a gene. The CDR3 DNA sequence: TGTGCCAGCAGCGCGGACAGGGGACCCTACGAGCAGTACTTC. This codes for CASSADRGPYEQYF. The full variable domain, with the rest looked up from reference TRBV7-2 and TRBJ2-7, is GAGVSQSPSNKVTEKGKDVELRCDPISGHTALYWYRQSLGQGLEFLIYFQGNSAPDKSGLPSDRFSAERTGGSVSTLTIQRTQQEDSAVYLCASSADRGPYEQYFGPGTRLTVT.

The chain links TRBV11-2 to TRBJ2-7; TRBD1 is a possible D gene (5 bases). Trimming left V 4 bases short and J 2 bases short, with 12 bases between. The CDR3 has 14 residues. Germline V gene sequence: CDR1 SGHAT, CDR2 FQNNGV. CDR3 in amino acids: CASSWGSVTYEQYF. In nucleotides, the CDR3 is TGTGCCAGCAGCTGGGGCAGTGTAACCTACGAGCAGTACTTC.

The chain has TRBV4-1 and TRBJ1-4; D is possibly TRBD1 (6 bases). CDR1 is MGHRA and CDR2 is YSYEKL in the germline V gene. V was shortened by 0 bases and J by 5 bases, with 13 bases between the two germline ends. The CDR3 has 16 amino acids. CDR3 residues: CASSQDLTGWNEKLFF. Written as DNA, the CDR3 is TGCGCCAGCAGCCAAGATTTGACAGGATGGAATGAAAAACTGTTTTTT.

The chain employs TRBV19 and TRBJ1-2, with a possible D match to TRBD1 (5 bases). Germline V gene sequence: CDR1 LNHDA, CDR2 SQIVND (reference sequence). V shed 3 bases and J shed 1 base, with 9 bases lying between them. The CDR3 consists of 14 residues. CDR3 sequence reads: CASSMRQNNYGYTF. CDR3 coding DNA: TGTGCCAGTAGTATGAGACAGAATAACTATGGCTACACCTTC.

CDR3 DNA sequence: TGTGCCAGCAGCCCCGACAGTAGCAATCAGCCCCAGCATTTT. Protein sequence: CASSPDSSNQPQHF. This chain uses TRBV14 with TRBJ1-5; TRBD1 is a possible D gene (5 bases). This CDR3 has 14 amino acids. The ends were cut back, 4 bases at V and 0 bases at J, with 7 bases in the middle. Germline V CDR1 and CDR2: SGHDN, FVKESK.

The chain combines TRBV4-2 with TRBJ2-5; TRBD2 is a possible D gene (5 bases). CDR1 is LGHNA and CDR2 is YNFKEQ in the germline V gene. Trimming left V 1 base short and J 0 bases short, with 6 bases between. This CDR3 has 14 residues. The CDR3 here is CASSQVGNQETQYF. Written as DNA, the CDR3 is TGTGCCAGCAGCCAAGTCGGGAACCAAGAGACCCAGTACTTC.

This clone was recorded only once. The chain carries TRBV30 and TRBJ2-5; 7 nucleotides line up with TRBD1. The length of the CDR3 is 12 residues. Germline V gene lookup returns CDR1 GTSNPN and CDR2 SVGIG (reference sequence). V lost 3 bases to trimming and J lost 4 bases; unmatched junction nucleotides: 2. The CDR3 spells CAWRGQRETQYF. In DNA, the CDR3 is TGTGCCTGGAGGGGACAGCGAGAGACCCAGTACTTC. Full variable domain (outside the CDR3, taken from reference TRBV30 and TRBJ2-5): SQTIHQWPATLVQPVGSPLSLECTVEGTSNPNLYWYRQAAGRGLQLLFYSVGIGQISSEVPQNLSASRPQDRQFILSSKKLLLSDSGFYLCAWRGQRETQYFGPGTRLLVL.

This clone came up a few times. The rearrangement uses TRBV10-3 and TRBJ2-5, with 8 bases aligning to TRBD1. The CDR3 totals 15 residues. From germline, CDR1 is ENHRY and CDR2 SYGVKD. Unmatched junction bases numbered 4, after V lost 3 bases and J lost 1 base. The CDR3 nucleotides are TGTGCCATCAGTGACCGGGACAGGACCCAAGAGACCCAGTACTTC. This gives the protein CAISDRDRTQETQYF.

This clone was recorded once. The chain couples TRBV7-2 to TRBJ1-1, with 9 bases that match TRBD1. The J segment lost 0 bases and the V segment lost 5 bases, leaving 10 bases of the junction unmatched. The CDR3 consists of 17 residues. Germline CDR1 is SGHTA and CDR2 is FQGNSA. The CDR3 reads CASSETGGDLMNTEAFF. In nucleotides, the CDR3 is TGTGCCAGCAGCGAAACAGGGGGCGACCTCATGAACACTGAAGCTTTCTTT.